This paragraph covers one T cell receptor beta chain sequence. Cohort 3 recovery required two negative PCRs, clearance, or symptom resolution. These data come from a study of blood T cell repertoires in COVID-19. Across the study: Some COVID-19 samples were acute and others convalescent; all came from the United States, Italy and Spain.

The length of the CDR3 is 15 residues. V trimming: 6 bases; J trimming: 1 base; junction bases outside the gene matches: 3. Per germline, CDR1 MNHEY and CDR2 SMNVEV (reference sequence). Original processing methods: From reference gene primer amplification, estimates of nucleated cell counts were derived. Using immunoSEQ multiplex PCR, the repertoire was profiled, and TCRdb retains in-frame clones only, with some absent. Clonal size and the V and J genes are those of that table, whereas D and trimming came from the DNA. The sample includes about 300,000 clones, more than 75% seen only once; the top ten take roughly 3%.

The receptor comes from a woman between 18 and 29 years old who had recovered from COVID-19. The chain is built from TRBV27 and TRBJ2-7; 13 bases are shared with TRBD2. Sequenced input: PBMCs or T cells enriched from blood (not recorded which). The CDR3, as DNA: TGTGCCAGCAGCGGGACTAGCGGGGAATCCTACGAGCAGTACTTC. As protein: CASSGTSGESYEQYF.